This T cell receptor (beta chain) was obtained from a study of CD8+ T cells in alopecia areata. About this clone: Its specificity is unknown.

Sequencing templates came from extracted RNA that was reverse transcribed into cDNA. TCRdb keeps only in-frame clones here, not all; method: immunoSEQ multiplex PCR. The sample consists of roughly 180,000 clones, roughly 50% of them appearing once. The treatment here: oral pan-JAK inhibitor, 5-10 mg twice daily. General study points: Between patients, shared TCR sequences were less clear than in mice. This was possibly due in part to HLA diversity in the patient population.

This clonotype was sampled from a human donor with alopecia areata. Sequencing was performed on CD8+ T cells sorted from blood, taken at week 24, from a patient treated with tofacitinib.

Here the CDR3 reads CSVEDKWANYGYTF. The CDR3 DNA reads TGCAGCGTTGAAGATAAATGGGCGAACTATGGCTACACCTTC. The chain employs TRBV29-1 and TRBJ1-2, with no clear D. Germline loops: CDR1 SQVTM, CDR2 ANQGSEA. The CDR3 has 14 amino acids. With 0 bases removed from V and 2 bases from J, the gap between germline ends came to 10 bases. Full variable domain (rest looked up from reference TRBV29-1 and TRBJ1-2): SAVISQKPSRDICQRGTSLTIQCQVDSQVTMMFWYRQQPGQSLTLIATANQGSEATYESGFVIDKFPISRPNLTFSTLTVSNMSPEDSSIYLCSVEDKWANYGYTFGSGTRLTVV.